This T cell receptor (beta chain) is from a study of T cells in Graves' hyperthyroidism and ophthalmopathy. At the level of the study: Peripheral blood samples were taken at initial diagnosis, prior to any treatment.

Disease lasting under 3 months, a NOSPECS grade of at least 4, and a Clinical Activity Score of at least 3 were features of the ophthalmopathy patients. Exclusion of patients followed from uncontrolled infection, other autoimmune disease, pregnancy or lactation. This clonotype was detected ten times or more. Unmatched junction bases numbered 7, after V lost 9 bases and J lost 4 bases. This CDR3 is built from 13 residues. The germline V gene encodes CDR1 SEHNR and CDR2 FQNEAQ (reference sequence). Researchers took RNA transcripts and amplified the TCR beta CDR3 regions from them. During a first-round RT-PCR of the TCR CDR3, the HTBI primer set was used. TCRdb passed the multiplex PCR reads through MiXCR, listing each CDR3 protein once. This sample yields approximately 690,000 distinct CDR3 sequences, of which less than 25% are seen a single time; over 30% belongs to the top ten.

Sequenced: blood. V and J are TRBV7-9 and TRBJ2-3, with 7 bases fitting TRBD2. The source of this sequence is a young man with Graves' ophthalmopathy. The CDR3 here is CARDSGTADTQYF. CDR3 sequence (DNA): TGTGCCAGAGACAGCGGGACGGCAGATACGCAGTATTTT.